This TCR beta chain was sequenced during a study of shared clonotypes between healthy human individuals. Turning to the study itself: There were three CD4 naive, three CD4 memory, two CD8 naive and one CD8 memory plates per donor.

This clone occurred once. Its specificity is not known. TCRdb keeps only in-frame clones here, not all; method: immunoSEQ multiplex PCR. The top ten hold 24% of the sample, which has approximately 810,000 clones, around 93% seen once. Naive CD8 cells lacked CD45RO, underwent positive selection for CCR7 and left out terminally differentiated effector memory CD45RA+ cells. Overall study findings and caveats: Sampling involved blood alone; tissue repertoires likely differ. Estimated richness was generally greater in naive than memory subsets.

This TCR derives from a man aged 30-40 years in good health. Sequencing used naive CD8+ T cells sorted from blood.

The CDR3 protein is CASSLGLAGGYEQYF. In DNA form, the CDR3 reads TGTGCCAGCAGCTTAGGACTAGCGGGGGGGTACGAGCAGTACTTC. V gene TRBV11-2 combines with J gene TRBJ2-7, with 14 bases identical to TRBD2. Germline trimming cut 1 base from V and 4 bases from J; bases unmatched to any gene: 0. The CDR3 consists of 15 residues. Germline V gene lookup returns CDR1 SGHAT and CDR2 FQNNGV.